The 21 T cell receptor beta chains below were found in one sample sequenced in a study of CD8 T cells in Susac syndrome (dated 2019 in TCRdb). Receptor libraries were prepared by the immunoSEQ multiplex PCR assay. RNA was extracted with the RNeasy kit and about 0.5 to 1 ug was reverse transcribed using random hexamers. Through fastp at Q25 and MiXCR, TCRdb rebuilt clones from the public reads, retaining in-frame beta chains. Under each unique CDR3 protein, matching rows form one entry showing the most common genes and DNA. This sample gives approximately 200,000 distinct CDR3 sequences in total; approximately 94% of them show up just once. The leading ten clones occupy about 0.093% of the sample. Specimen: CD4+ T cells from PBMCs. Receptors were obtained from a human donor with multiple sclerosis.

The gene calls are TRBV20-1 and TRBJ2-3, with 10 nucleotides matching TRBD2. The V and J ends lost 5 bases and 9 bases, in that order; junction bases with no gene match: 11. Germline V gene sequence: CDR1 DFQATT, CDR2 SNEGSKA (reference sequence). The CDR3 is 14 residues long. The CDR3 spells CSALLAGVWETQYF. The CDR3 DNA follows: TGCAGTGCTTTGCTAGCGGGGGTATGGGAAACGCAGTATTTT.

This chain links TRBV20-1 with TRBJ2-3; a possible D gene is TRBD2 (6 bases). Germline CDR1 and CDR2: DFQATT and SNEGSKA (reference sequence). V was clipped by 4 bases and J by 1 base, with 9 bases between them. This CDR3 has 13 amino acids. Written as DNA, the CDR3 is TGCAGTGCTACGCTAGCGCGCACAGATACGCAGTATTTT. The encoded protein is CSATLARTDTQYF.

The gene calls are TRBV27 and TRBJ2-5; no clear D gene. There are 14 residues in the CDR3. Germline lookup yields CDR1 MNHEY and CDR2 SMNVEV (reference sequence). V lost 4 bases and J lost 4, with 13 bases in between. CDR3 sequence (DNA): TGTGCCAGCAGTTCCTTCACCACGGGAGAGACCCAGTACTTC. It encodes CASSSFTTGETQYF.

In nucleotides, the CDR3 is TGTGCCAGTACACCCTGGGACAGCGGAAGCACAGATACGCAGTATTTT. This codes for CASTPWDSGSTDTQYF. The chain links TRBV19 to TRBJ2-3; TRBD1 matches 7 bases. The CDR3 spans 16 residues. Looked up from germline, CDR1 is LNHDA and CDR2 is SQIVND (reference sequence). After removal of 7 bases from V and 0 bases from J, the junction contained 10 bases not matched to a gene.

The genes are TRBV6-6 and TRBJ2-6; D is possibly TRBD1 or TRBD2 (5 bases each). The V gene's germline CDR1 is MNHNY and CDR2 SVGAGI (reference sequence). The ends were cut back, 11 bases at V and 4 bases at J, with 15 bases in the middle. The CDR3 covers 14 residues. Here the CDR3 reads CASSTGTGANVLTF. Written as DNA, the CDR3 is TGTGCCTCCTCAACCGGGACCGGGGCCAACGTCCTGACTTTC.

Regarding this clonotype: Sequence at one end of the junction differs from germline and may be a read error. V and J are TRBV30 and TRBJ2-7; 7 bases are a match to TRBD1. The V gene's germline CDR1 is GTSNPN and CDR2 SVGIG (reference sequence). The CDR3 has 11 residues. The CDR3 bases are TGCGCCTGGAGTGACAGGGCCGAGCAGTACTTC. It yields the protein CAWSDRAEQYF. The whole variable domain, filled in from reference TRBV30 and TRBJ2-7, reads SQTIHQWPATLVQPVGSPLSLECTVEGTSNPNLYWYRQAAGRGLQLLFYSVGIGQISSEVPQNLSASRPQDRQFILSSKKLLLSDSGFYLCAWSDRAEQYFGPGTRLTVT.

The rearrangement joins TRBV4-3 to TRBJ1-1, with D maybe TRBD1 (5 bases). The CDR3 is made up of 14 amino acids. Between the trimmed V and J ends, which lost 1 base and 5 bases, there was a span of 11 bases. Germline V lookup: CDR1 LGHNA, CDR2 YSLEER. The CDR3 sequence: CASSQARGGTEAFF. CDR3 nucleotides: TGCGCCAGCAGCCAAGCCCGGGGCGGGACTGAAGCTTTCTTT.

This sequence joins TRBV6-2 or TRBV6-3 and TRBJ2-6; TRBD1 might be the D (6 bases). Germline assignment: CDR1 MNHEY and CDR2 SVGEGT. Trimming removed 1 base at V and 1 base at J, with 11 bases between. This CDR3 spans 17 amino acids. The CDR3 sequence: CASSYWGRGSGANVLTF. The CDR3 DNA reads TGTGCCAGCAGTTACTGGGGCAGGGGATCTGGGGCCAACGTCCTGACTTTC.

This clonotype has only one observation. The CDR3 sequence is CASSIDRGHGYTF. DNA for the CDR3: TGTGCCAGTAGTATTGACAGGGGGCATGGCTACACCTTC. The chain recombines TRBV19 with TRBJ1-2; 10 nucleotides match TRBD1. Germline values: CDR1 LNHDA, CDR2 SQIVND (reference sequence). The V gene end was trimmed by 3 bases and the J gene end by 6 bases; junction bases not matched to a gene: 1. CDR3 length equals 13 residues.

V is TRBV20-1 and J is TRBJ1-5; D may be TRBD1 (5 bases). This CDR3 contains 12 residues. Germline V gene lookup returns CDR1 DFQATT and CDR2 SNEGSKA (reference sequence). V gave up 3 bases and J gave up 5 bases, with 8 bases separating them. The CDR3: CSARGRDQPQHF. The CDR3 bases are TGCAGTGCTAGGGGCAGGGATCAGCCCCAGCATTTT.

This chain uses TRBV4-3 with TRBJ2-3; 8 nucleotides line up with TRBD2. CDR3 length: 16 amino acids. V dropped 0 bases and J dropped 4; count of bases not matched to a gene: 6. Germline CDR1 is LGHNA and CDR2 is YSLEER. The CDR3 sequence is CASSQEAGGAADTQYF. The DNA for the CDR3 is TGCGCCAGCAGCCAAGAGGCGGGGGGAGCAGCAGATACGCAGTATTTT.

V and J are TRBV12-3 or TRBV12-4 and TRBJ1-5, with D hard to call. The length of the CDR3 is 15 residues. Trimming removed 5 bases at V and 5 bases at J, with 16 bases between. The CDR3: CASSPLWGADQPQHF. DNA for the CDR3: TGTGCCAGCAGTCCCCTTTGGGGAGCCGATCAGCCCCAGCATTTT.

The table lists this clonotype with a count of one. The chain has TRBV30 and TRBJ2-7; unclear D gene. With 5 bases removed from V and 3 bases from J, the gap between germline ends came to 14 bases. The germline V gene has CDR1 GTSNPN and CDR2 SVGIG (reference sequence). The CDR3 consists of 13 residues. The CDR3 coding sequence is TGTGCCTGGGCGAGGAACCTTGGCTACGAGCAGTACTTC. Translated: CAWARNLGYEQYF. The full variable domain, in which reference TRBV30 and TRBJ2-7 provide the parts outside the CDR3, is SQTIHQWPATLVQPVGSPLSLECTVEGTSNPNLYWYRQAAGRGLQLLFYSVGIGQISSEVPQNLSASRPQDRQFILSSKKLLLSDSGFYLCAWARNLGYEQYFGPGTRLTVT.

The chain employs TRBV3-1 and TRBJ2-7; D may be TRBD2 (5 bases). The CDR3 totals 13 residues. V was pared by 4 bases and J by 3 bases, with 10 bases between. CDR1 is LGHDT, CDR2 YNNKEL, per germline (reference sequence). CDR3: CASSPPGYYEQYF. CDR3 DNA sequence: TGTGCCAGCAGCCCCCCGGGGTACTACGAGCAGTACTTC.

This clonotype was counted once. The chain combines TRBV30 with TRBJ2-7, with a tentative D call TRBD2 (5 bases). CDR1 GTSNPN and CDR2 SVGIG come from the germline V gene (reference sequence). CDR3 length equals 16 residues. V gave up 0 bases and J gave up 2 bases, with 17 bases separating them. The CDR3 reads CAWSVAVHTTTYEQYF. DNA of the CDR3: TGTGCCTGGAGTGTAGCGGTGCACACCACCACCTACGAGCAGTACTTC.

The rearrangement links TRBV29-1 to TRBJ2-1; D tentatively fits TRBD1 or TRBD2 (5 bases each). The germline V gene has CDR1 SQVTM and CDR2 ANQGSEA. This CDR3 is built from 14 residues. V was clipped by 3 bases and J by 0 bases, with 9 bases between them. The CDR3 nucleotides read TGCAGCGTTGAGGGACCCCCCTCCTACAATGAGCAGTTCTTC. It codes for CSVEGPPSYNEQFF.

The rearrangement uses TRBV12-3 or TRBV12-4 and TRBJ2-5, with no clear D. The CDR3 has 12 residues. Trimming removed 4 bases at V and 13 bases at J, with 16 bases between. The CDR3 DNA reads TGTGCCAGCAGTTCCCCTGGCTCGGGTCGGTACTTC. Amino acid sequence: CASSSPGSGRYF.

The chain links TRBV7-2 to TRBJ2-3; 7 bases fit TRBD2. The CDR3 has 15 amino acids. J lost 2 bases, V lost 2 bases, and 4 bases had no gene match. Germline CDR1 SGHTA, CDR2 FQGNSA. The CDR3 region is CASSLRRGNTDTQYF. The CDR3 nucleotides read TGTGCCAGCAGCTTAAGGCGGGGGAACACAGATACGCAGTATTTT.

The chain is built from TRBV20-1 and TRBJ2-1, with D tentatively TRBD1 (6 bases). Between the trimmed V and J ends, which lost 0 bases and 10 bases, there was a span of 16 bases. Germline V gene lookup returns CDR1 DFQATT and CDR2 SNEGSKA (reference sequence). The CDR3 is 14 residues long. Here the CDR3 reads CSARDRRGFWEQFF. The CDR3 DNA sequence: TGCAGTGCTAGAGATCGAAGGGGGTTTTGGGAGCAGTTCTTC.

The genes are TRBV5-1 and TRBJ2-7; 7 bases are a match to TRBD2. This CDR3 comprises 14 residues. CDR1 SGHRS and CDR2 YFSETQ come from the germline V gene. V lost 5 bases to trimming and J lost 3 bases; unmatched junction nucleotides: 8. CDR3 DNA sequence: TGCGCCAGCAGAGCGAGCGGGGCCCTCTACGAGCAGTACTTC. The encoded protein is CASRASGALYEQYF. Variable domain in full (rest from reference TRBV5-1 and TRBJ2-7): KAGVTQTPRYLIKTRGQQVTLSCSPISGHRSVSWYQQTPGQGLQFLFEYFSETQRNKGNFPGRFSGRQFSNSRSEMNVSTLELGDSALYLCASRASGALYEQYFGPGTRLTVT.

This clonotype was counted a few times. The V and J genes are TRBV29-1 and TRBJ2-3; D unclear. V was clipped by 3 bases and J by 2 bases, with 9 bases between them. This CDR3 spans 13 amino acids. Germline assignment: CDR1 SQVTM and CDR2 ANQGSEA. DNA of the CDR3: TGCAGCGTTGAGTCTCAGCTCACAGATACGCAGTATTTT. Its translation: CSVESQLTDTQYF.